These 30 T cell receptor beta chains came from one sample sequenced in a study of blood T cell repertoires in COVID-19. Here immunoSEQ multiplex PCR was the method, and the copy in TCRdb shows in-frame clones only, minus some. This sample has 130,000 to 150,000 clones, with roughly 84% found just once. Sequencing input: PBMCs or T cells enriched from blood (not recorded which). These receptors originate from a woman aged 50 to 60 who had been exposed to COVID-19.

With regard to this clone: One end of the junction does not line up with germline, which may come from a read error. The gene calls are TRBV7-7 and TRBJ2-7, with TRBD1 as a possible D gene (7 bases). From germline, CDR1 is SSHAT and CDR2 FNYEAQ (reference sequence). This CDR3 is built from 15 residues. CDR3 in amino acids: CASSLEAGGLYEQYF. Written as DNA, the CDR3 is TGTGCTAGCAGCTTAGAGGCAGGGGGACTCTACGAGCAGTACTTC.

The chain couples TRBV6-4 to TRBJ2-2; 10 nucleotides align to TRBD2. The CDR3 spans 14 residues. Germline V gene data show CDR1 as MRHNA and CDR2 as SNTAGT. With V trimmed by 4 bases and J by 5 bases, 1 base remained unmatched. The CDR3 DNA sequence: TGTGCCAGCAGTGGGGGACTAGCGACCGGGGAGCTGTTTTTT. It codes for CASSGGLATGELFF.

The chain has TRBV5-5 and TRBJ1-3, with 7 bases identical to TRBD1. V shed 4 bases and J 0 bases; nucleotides not matched to a gene: 4. The CDR3 sequence is 15 residues long. Germline CDR1 SGHKS, CDR2 YYEKEE (reference sequence). In DNA, the CDR3 is TGTGCCAGCAGCCCGGACAGGAACTCTGGAAACACCATATATTTT. As protein: CASSPDRNSGNTIYF. The whole variable domain, filled in from reference TRBV5-5 and TRBJ1-3, reads DAGVTQSPTHLIKTRGQQVTLRCSPISGHKSVSWYQQVLGQGPQFIFQYYEKEERGRGNFPDRFSARQFPNYSSELNVNALLLGDSALYLCASSPDRNSGNTIYFGEGSWLTVV.

This sequence joins TRBV10-2 and TRBJ2-1; D gene unclear. The CDR3 is 16 residues long. Germline assignment: CDR1 WSHSY and CDR2 SAAADI. V dropped 2 bases and J dropped 0 bases, with 11 bases sitting between them. CDR3 DNA sequence: TGCGCCAGCAGTGAGACAGACAAGAGCTCCTACAATGAGCAGTTCTTC. Translated: CASSETDKSSYNEQFF.

V gene TRBV9 combines with J gene TRBJ2-7; D gene ambiguous. Trimming removed 2 bases at V and 2 bases at J, with 11 bases between. Germline V CDR1 and CDR2: SGDLS, YYNGEE. CDR3 length: 14 amino acids. The CDR3 loop is CASSVGDPAYEQYF. CDR3 coding DNA: TGTGCCAGCAGCGTTGGAGATCCGGCCTACGAGCAGTACTTC.

The rearrangement joins TRBV7-2 to TRBJ1-1, with D unresolved. Trimming removed 5 bases from V and 0 bases from J, with 4 bases in between. The CDR3 extends over 12 amino acids. Looked up from germline, CDR1 is SGHTA and CDR2 is FQGNSA. This chain's CDR3 is CASSNMNTEAFF. The CDR3 DNA follows: TGTGCCAGCAGCAACATGAACACTGAAGCTTTCTTT.

The J gene is TRBJ2-7, the V gene TRBV10-1; TRBD2 agrees at 8 bases. With V trimmed by 3 bases and J by 2 bases, 3 bases remained unmatched. Germline values: CDR1 WNHNN, CDR2 SYGVQD (reference sequence). This CDR3 has 14 amino acids. The CDR3 sequence is CASSDLAGPYEQYF. The CDR3 region has the DNA TGCGCCAGCAGTGACTTAGCGGGACCCTACGAGCAGTACTTC.

The chain joins TRBV7-8 to TRBJ2-1; 9 bases map to TRBD1. The CDR3 is 14 amino acids. Germline-derived CDR1 and CDR2 are SGHVS and FQNEAQ. Unmatched junction bases numbered 12, after V lost 6 bases and J lost 12 bases. Here the CDR3 reads CASSFRDRVVGQFF. CDR3 sequence (DNA): TGTGCCAGCAGTTTCCGGGACAGGGTAGTCGGGCAGTTCTTC.

This chain connects TRBV6-5 to TRBJ1-2, with 8 bases fitting TRBD1. CDR3 size: 13 residues. CDR1 is MNHEY, CDR2 SVGAGI, per germline. Trimming at V came to 7 bases and at J to 4 bases, leaving 5 bases not matched to a gene. As DNA, the CDR3 is TGTGCCAGCAAGGACAGGGTTGCCTATGGCTACACCTTC. It is translated as CASKDRVAYGYTF.

The chain employs TRBV24-1 and TRBJ2-5; TRBD2 matches 11 bases. The V gene's germline CDR1 is KGHDR and CDR2 SFDVKD. With 4 bases clipped from V and 2 bases from J, the junction kept 2 bases outside the gene matches. This CDR3 region has 15 residues. Here the CDR3 reads CATSDRTSGQETQYF. The DNA of the CDR3 is TGTGCCACCAGTGACAGGACTAGCGGGCAAGAGACCCAGTACTTC.

The chain uses TRBV5-6 and TRBJ1-4, with D perhaps TRBD1 (6 bases). V lost 2 bases to trimming and J lost 6 bases, with 11 bases between them. CDR1 SGHDT and CDR2 YYEEEE come from the germline V gene. There are 14 residues in the CDR3. The CDR3 DNA sequence: TGTGCCAGCAGCTTAAGGGGGTTGGATGAAAAACTGTTTTTT. Translated: CASSLRGLDEKLFF.

J is TRBJ1-4 and V is TRBV6-5; 8 bases align to TRBD1. Trimming at V came to 2 bases and at J to 6 bases, leaving 8 bases not matched to a gene. This CDR3 is built from 16 residues. Germline CDR1 MNHEY, CDR2 SVGAGI. CDR3 in amino acids: CASSYRTGFIYEKLFF. For the CDR3, the DNA is TGTGCCAGCAGTTACCGGACAGGGTTTATCTATGAAAAACTGTTTTTT.

The V gene is TRBV14, the J gene TRBJ2-1, with 10 bases aligning to TRBD2. V gave up 2 bases and J gave up 4 bases; unmatched junction bases: 5. The CDR3 is 16 residues long. Germline assignment: CDR1 SGHDN and CDR2 FVKESK. CDR3 loop: CASSQWPSGGYNEQFF. The DNA of the CDR3 is TGTGCCAGCAGCCAATGGCCTAGCGGGGGATACAATGAGCAGTTCTTC.

This clone occurred a few times. The chain uses TRBV15 and TRBJ2-7, with TRBD1 matching over 10 bases. Germline-derived CDR1 and CDR2 are LNHNV and YYDKDF (reference sequence). The CDR3 totals 15 residues. V was pared by 0 bases and J by 4 bases, with 3 bases of the junction left unmatched. The CDR3 protein is CATSRDRTGGYEQYF. In nucleotides, the CDR3 is TGTGCCACCAGCAGAGATCGGACAGGGGGGTACGAGCAGTACTTC.

This clone was seen a single time. This sequence joins TRBV4-3 and TRBJ2-3, with no clear D. This CDR3 has 14 amino acids. Germline V CDR1 and CDR2: LGHNA, YSLEER. Trimming took off 1 base at V and 0 bases at J, with 5 bases between the two ends. The CDR3 region is CASSQAYSTDTQYF. As DNA, the CDR3 is TGCGCCAGCAGCCAAGCTTATAGCACAGATACGCAGTATTTT.

The chain joins TRBV4-1 to TRBJ1-1; D is unresolved. Deletions cut 1 base from V and 5 bases from J, with 5 bases between. Germline CDR1 reads MGHRA; CDR2 reads YSYEKL. This CDR3 is 12 amino acids long. CDR3 region: CASSQGATEAFF. The CDR3 DNA is TGCGCCAGCAGCCAAGGGGCTACTGAAGCTTTCTTT.

The chain carries TRBV5-1 and TRBJ2-7; TRBD1 is a possible D gene (6 bases). CDR3 length: 15 residues. Germline CDR1 reads SGHRS; CDR2 reads YFSETQ. V was shortened by 0 bases and J by 2 bases, with 12 bases between the two germline ends. The CDR3 nucleotides read TGCGCCAGCAGCTTGGCCGCCGGGACAACCTACGAGCAGTACTTC. Its translation is CASSLAAGTTYEQYF.

The chain uses TRBV3-1 (or the pseudogene TRBV3-2) and TRBJ1-4; 8 bases line up with TRBD1. This CDR3 contains 13 residues. V dropped 6 bases and J dropped 10; count of bases not matched to a gene: 7. Germline V gives CDR1 LGHDT, CDR2 YNNKEL (reference sequence). The CDR3 loop is CASSQDRVGKLFF. The CDR3 region has the DNA TGTGCCAGCAGTCAGGACAGGGTGGGAAAACTGTTTTTT.

The rearrangement links TRBV4-2 to TRBJ1-6; D ambiguous. CDR1 is LGHNA and CDR2 is YNFKEQ in the germline V gene. CDR3 length: 14 residues. The V end was cut by 1 base, the J end by 14 bases, with 15 bases between. This CDR3 is CASSQVRQDDTLHF. The CDR3 bases are TGTGCCAGCAGCCAAGTACGGCAGGATGACACCCTCCACTTT.

This clone was seen a single time. The rearrangement links TRBV19 to TRBJ2-1, with 9 bases identical to TRBD1. The CDR3 is 15 amino acids. CDR1 LNHDA and CDR2 SQIVND come from the germline V gene (reference sequence). Losses at the gene ends were 4 bases for V and 12 bases for J; bases not matched to a gene: 13. In DNA, the CDR3 is TGTGCCAGTAGTACCCGGGACAGGGCTACCAAAGGGCAGTTCTTC. Translating it yields CASSTRDRATKGQFF.

This clone is a singleton in its sample. The rearrangement links TRBV19 to TRBJ2-1; TRBD2 matches 11 bases. This CDR3 has 16 residues. J gave up 14 bases and V 5 bases, and 17 bases lay outside the gene matches. Germline loops: CDR1 LNHDA, CDR2 SQIVND (reference sequence). The CDR3 loop reads CASSRTTSGVPPMKFF. The CDR3, as DNA: TGTGCCAGTAGTCGGACGACTAGCGGGGTCCCCCCTATGAAGTTCTTC.

The chain carries TRBV27 and TRBJ1-4; possibly TRBD1 for D (5 bases). Per germline, CDR1 MNHEY and CDR2 SMNVEV (reference sequence). The CDR3 contains 16 residues. V was cut by 4 bases and J by 1 base, with 13 bases left in between. The CDR3 region is CASSSPRGGTNEKLFF. CDR3 in DNA: TGTGCCAGCAGTTCCCCTCGCGGGGGAACTAATGAAAAACTGTTTTTT.

V gene TRBV11-2 combines with J gene TRBJ2-7, with D possibly being TRBD1 (5 bases). Germline-derived CDR1 and CDR2 are SGHAT and FQNNGV. V lost 1 base, J lost 7 bases, and 17 bases lay in between. CDR3 length equals 15 residues. In DNA, the CDR3 is TGTGCCAGCAGCTTAGTGTCTATAGGGGCTCGGGAGCAGTACTTC. This codes for CASSLVSIGAREQYF.

The table lists this clone with a count of one. The rearrangement joins TRBV3-1 (or the pseudogene TRBV3-2) to TRBJ1-2; D is possibly TRBD1 (6 bases). The ends were cut back, 4 bases at V and 3 bases at J, with 12 bases in the middle. Germline-derived CDR1 and CDR2 are LGHDT and YNNKEL (reference sequence). The CDR3 is made up of 14 amino acids. The CDR3 protein is CASSLTGSDYGYTF. CDR3 sequence (DNA): TGTGCCAGCAGCCTCACAGGGTCCGACTATGGCTACACCTTC.

The rearrangement joins TRBV2 to TRBJ2-1, with D perhaps TRBD2 (6 bases). There are 12 residues in the CDR3. Germline-derived CDR1 and CDR2 are SNHLY and FYNNEI. V lost 3 bases and J lost 6, with 6 bases in between. The CDR3: CASSEEGNEQFF. As DNA, the CDR3 is TGTGCCAGCAGTGAGGAGGGCAATGAGCAGTTCTTC.

J is TRBJ2-3 and V is TRBV24-1, with D hard to call. V was cut by 3 bases and J by 0 bases, with 6 bases left in between. The length of the CDR3 is 14 residues. In germline, CDR1 is KGHDR, CDR2 SFDVKD. The CDR3 DNA follows: TGTGCCACCAGTGATACATCTAGCACAGATACGCAGTATTTT. Amino acids: CATSDTSSTDTQYF.

The chain is built from TRBV3-1 (or the pseudogene TRBV3-2) and TRBJ1-2; TRBD1 matches 9 bases. The CDR3 is 15 amino acids. Germline lookup yields CDR1 LGHDT and CDR2 YNNKEL (reference sequence). After removal of 0 bases from V and 5 bases from J, the junction contained 4 bases not matched to a gene. CDR3: CASSQDYRGHYGYTF. The CDR3 DNA reads TGTGCCAGCAGCCAAGATTACAGGGGGCATTATGGCTACACCTTC.

This clone was counted at least ten times. V usage is TRBV7-9 and J usage is TRBJ1-6, with 9 bases lining up with TRBD1. The CDR3 covers 15 residues. V lost 4 bases and J lost 9; bases outside the gene matches: 7. CDR1 SEHNR and CDR2 FQNEAQ come from the germline V gene (reference sequence). This chain's CDR3 is CASSSAGQGSSPLHF. For the CDR3, the DNA is TGTGCCAGCAGCTCCGCCGGACAGGGGTCTTCACCCCTCCACTTT. The variable domain in full, with the rest retrieved from reference TRBV7-9 and TRBJ1-6, is DTGVSQNPRHKITKRGQNVTFRCDPISEHNRLYWYRQTLGQGPEFLTYFQNEAQLEKSRLLSDRFSAERPKGSFSTLEIQRTEQGDSAMYLCASSSAGQGSSPLHFGNGTRLTVT.

The chain has TRBV27 and TRBJ1-5; 9 nucleotides agree with TRBD1. Per the germline V gene, CDR1 is MNHEY and CDR2 is SMNVEV (reference sequence). The ends lost 3 bases at V and 2 bases at J; junction bases unmatched: 5. The CDR3 covers 16 residues. The CDR3 region has the DNA TGTGCCAGCAGTTTCGCGGGACAGGGAGGCAATCAGCCCCAGCATTTT. This encodes CASSFAGQGGNQPQHF.

The chain combines TRBV29-1 with TRBJ2-7; a possible D gene is TRBD1 (6 bases). V was clipped by 2 bases and J by 2 bases, with 13 bases between them. Per germline, CDR1 SQVTM and CDR2 ANQGSEA. CDR3 size: 14 residues. CDR3 nucleotides: TGCAGCGTTGAATTGGGGGCCTTGGCCTACGAGCAGTACTTC. Its translation is CSVELGALAYEQYF.